This is a list of T cell receptor beta chains from one sample in a study of blood T cell repertoires in COVID-19. Sequenced by immunoSEQ multiplex PCR; TCRdb stores in-frame clones only, minus some. The sample consists of nearly 200,000 clones, 70% to 90% of them appearing once. Sequencing was carried out using peripheral blood. Receptors were obtained from a woman between 35 and 50 years old who had recovered from COVID-19. CDR3s include the opening cysteine and the closing phenylalanine or tryptophan. A D gene is named only where the DNA matches it firmly. Clone size is not always given. Where it is, it says once, few, many or a class for expanded clones.

D,J,size,V,DNA,CDR3
NA,TRBJ1-1,few,TRBV15,TGTGCCACCAGCGTAAATAGGGGTGAAGCTTTCTTT,CATSVNRGEAFF
NA,TRBJ1-2,NA,TRBV3-1/TRBV3-2,TGTGCCAGCAGCCACGGACAGAACTATGGCTACACCTTC,CASSHGQNYGYTF
NA,TRBJ2-7,NA,TRBV29-1,TGCAGCGTCCTACTGGGCGGGCACCTCTACGAGCAGTACTTC,CSVLLGGHLYEQYF
NA,TRBJ2-5,NA,TRBV5-4,TGTGCCAGCAGCTTTAGCGGCGACGGGGAGACCCAGTACTTC,CASSFSGDGETQYF
NA,TRBJ1-1,NA,TRBV6-5,TGTGCCAGCAGTTACTCGACCCAATCCAGGGAGGGAGCTTTCTTT,CASSYSTQSREGAFF
NA,TRBJ2-5,NA,TRBV27,TGTGCCAGCAGTTTACCGTCGGGGACCCAGTACTTC,CASSLPSGTQYF
TRBD2,TRBJ2-7,few,TRBV7-2,TGTGCCAGCAGCAAGCGGGAGGACTCCTACGAGCAGTACTTC,CASSKREDSYEQYF
NA,TRBJ1-3,NA,TRBV3-1/TRBV3-2,TGTGCCAGCAGCCAAGCGCAAGGGAGGAACACCATATATTTT,CASSQAQGRNTIYF
TRBD1,TRBJ1-1,NA,TRBV2,TGTGCCAGCAGTGCCCAGGGGGGAAGGACTGAAGCTTTCTTT,CASSAQGGRTEAFF
TRBD2,TRBJ2-7,NA,TRBV5-1,TGCGCCAGCAGCACCCTGACTAGCGGAAGCTCCTACGAGCAGTACTTC,CASSTLTSGSSYEQYF
NA,TRBJ2-6,NA,TRBV6-5,TGTGCCAGCAGAGAGGGATCTGGGGCCAACGTCCTGACTTTC,CASREGSGANVLTF
TRBD1,TRBJ1-2,NA,TRBV3-1/TRBV3-2,TGTGCCAGCCTAGGCAGGGGGCATGGCTACACCTTC,CASLGRGHGYTF
TRBD2,TRBJ2-4,once,TRBV3-1/TRBV3-2,TGTGCCAGCGGTCTAGCGGGAGAGTCCATTCAGTACTTC,CASGLAGESIQYF